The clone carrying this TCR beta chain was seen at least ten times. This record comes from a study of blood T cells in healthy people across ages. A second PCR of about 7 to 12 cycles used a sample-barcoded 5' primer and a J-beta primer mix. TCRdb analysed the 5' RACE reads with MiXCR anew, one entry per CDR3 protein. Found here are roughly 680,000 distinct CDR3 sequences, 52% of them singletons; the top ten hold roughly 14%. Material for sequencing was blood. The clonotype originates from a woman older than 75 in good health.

This chain's CDR3 is CASSQGTALLQHF. DNA for the CDR3: TGTGCCAGCAGTCAAGGGACAGCTTTACTCCAGCATTTT. The chain combines TRBV6-6 with TRBJ1-5; the match to TRBD1 covers 7 bases. CDR1 is MNHNY and CDR2 is SVGAGI in the germline V gene (reference sequence). V shed 5 bases and J 12 bases; nucleotides not matched to a gene: 10. The CDR3 totals 13 residues.